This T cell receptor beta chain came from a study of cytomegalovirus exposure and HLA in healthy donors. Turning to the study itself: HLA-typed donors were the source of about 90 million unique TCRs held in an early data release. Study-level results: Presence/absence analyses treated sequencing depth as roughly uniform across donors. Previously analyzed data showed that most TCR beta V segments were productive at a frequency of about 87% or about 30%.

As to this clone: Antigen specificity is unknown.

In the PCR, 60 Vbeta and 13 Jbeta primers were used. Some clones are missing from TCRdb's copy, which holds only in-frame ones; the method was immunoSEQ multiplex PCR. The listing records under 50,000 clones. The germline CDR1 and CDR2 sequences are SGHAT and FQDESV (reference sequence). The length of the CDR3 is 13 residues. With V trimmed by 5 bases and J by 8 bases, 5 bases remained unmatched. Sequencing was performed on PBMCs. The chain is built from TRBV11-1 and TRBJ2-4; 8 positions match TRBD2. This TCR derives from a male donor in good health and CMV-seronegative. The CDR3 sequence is CASSPGGADIQYF. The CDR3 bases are TGTGCCAGCAGCCCGGGGGGGGCGGACATTCAGTACTTC.